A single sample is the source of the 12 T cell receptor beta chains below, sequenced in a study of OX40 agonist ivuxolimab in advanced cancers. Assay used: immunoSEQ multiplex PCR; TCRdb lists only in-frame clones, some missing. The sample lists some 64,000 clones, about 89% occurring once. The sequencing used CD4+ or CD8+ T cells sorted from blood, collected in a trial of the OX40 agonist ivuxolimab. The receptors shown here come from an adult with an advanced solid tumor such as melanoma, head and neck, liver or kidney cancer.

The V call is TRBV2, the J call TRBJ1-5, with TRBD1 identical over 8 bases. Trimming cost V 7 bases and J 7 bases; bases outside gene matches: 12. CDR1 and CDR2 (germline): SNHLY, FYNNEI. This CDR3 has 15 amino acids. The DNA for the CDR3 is TGTGCCAGCACCCGAGGACAGGGTGAAAGGCAGCCCCAGCATTTT. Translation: CASTRGQGERQPQHF.

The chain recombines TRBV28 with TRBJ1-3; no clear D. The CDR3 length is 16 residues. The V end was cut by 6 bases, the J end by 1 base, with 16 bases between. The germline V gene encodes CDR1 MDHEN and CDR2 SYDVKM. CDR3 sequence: CASSSTRAESGNTIYF. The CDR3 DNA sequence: TGTGCCAGCAGCTCGACAAGGGCGGAATCTGGAAACACCATATATTTT.

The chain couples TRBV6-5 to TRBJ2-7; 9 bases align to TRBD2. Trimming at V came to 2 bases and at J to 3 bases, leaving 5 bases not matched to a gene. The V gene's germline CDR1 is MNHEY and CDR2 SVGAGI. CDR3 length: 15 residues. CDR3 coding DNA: TGTGCCAGCAGTTACCGGCGGGAGGGTCGCTACGAGCAGTACTTC. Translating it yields CASSYRREGRYEQYF.

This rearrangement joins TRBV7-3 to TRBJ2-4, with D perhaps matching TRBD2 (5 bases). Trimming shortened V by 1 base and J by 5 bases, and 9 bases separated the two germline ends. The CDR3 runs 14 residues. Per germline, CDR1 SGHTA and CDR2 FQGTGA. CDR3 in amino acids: CASSLSLAQNIQYF. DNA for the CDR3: TGTGCCAGCAGCTTAAGTCTAGCTCAAAACATTCAGTACTTC.

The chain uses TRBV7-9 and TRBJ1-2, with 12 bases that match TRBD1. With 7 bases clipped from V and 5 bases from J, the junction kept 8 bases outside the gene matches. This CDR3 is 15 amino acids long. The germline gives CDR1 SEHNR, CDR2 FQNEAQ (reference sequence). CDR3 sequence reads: CASMGGTGGMYGYTF. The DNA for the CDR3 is TGTGCCAGCATGGGAGGGACAGGGGGCATGTATGGCTACACCTTC.

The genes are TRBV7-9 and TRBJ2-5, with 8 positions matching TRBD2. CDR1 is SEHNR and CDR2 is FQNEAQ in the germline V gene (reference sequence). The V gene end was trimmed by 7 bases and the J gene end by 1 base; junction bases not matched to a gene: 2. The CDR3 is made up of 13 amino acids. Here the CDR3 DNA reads TGTGCCAGCACTAGCGGGCGCCAAGAGACCCAGTACTTC. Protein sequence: CASTSGRQETQYF.

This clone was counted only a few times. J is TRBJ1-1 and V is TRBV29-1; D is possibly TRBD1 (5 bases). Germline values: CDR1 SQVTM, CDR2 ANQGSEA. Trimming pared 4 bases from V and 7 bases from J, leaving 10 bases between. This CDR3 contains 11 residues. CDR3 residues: CSVGTGFEAFF. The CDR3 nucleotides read TGCAGCGTTGGAACAGGTTTTGAAGCTTTCTTT.

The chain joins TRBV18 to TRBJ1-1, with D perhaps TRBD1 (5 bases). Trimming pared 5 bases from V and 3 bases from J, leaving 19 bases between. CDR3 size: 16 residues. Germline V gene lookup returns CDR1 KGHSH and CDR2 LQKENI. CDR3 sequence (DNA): TGTGCCAGCTCAAGGGATTCGGGGACGGGGGACACTGAAGCTTTCTTT. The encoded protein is CASSRDSGTGDTEAFF.

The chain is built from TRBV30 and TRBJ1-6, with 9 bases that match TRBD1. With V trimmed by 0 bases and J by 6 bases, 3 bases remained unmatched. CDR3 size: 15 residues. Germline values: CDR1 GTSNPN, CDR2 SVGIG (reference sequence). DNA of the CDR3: TGTGCCTGGAGTGTATTGGACAGGGGTAATTCACCCCTCCACTTT. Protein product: CAWSVLDRGNSPLHF.

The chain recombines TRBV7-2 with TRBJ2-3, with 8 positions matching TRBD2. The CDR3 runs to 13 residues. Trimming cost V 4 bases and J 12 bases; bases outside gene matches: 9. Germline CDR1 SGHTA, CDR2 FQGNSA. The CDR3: CASSSLGTSVQYF. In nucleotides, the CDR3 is TGTGCCAGCAGCTCCCTAGGGACTAGTGTTCAGTATTTT. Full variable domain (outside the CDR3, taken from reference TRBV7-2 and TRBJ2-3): GAGVSQSPSNKVTEKGKDVELRCDPISGHTALYWYRQSLGQGLEFLIYFQGNSAPDKSGLPSDRFSAERTGGSVSTLTIQRTQQEDSAVYLCASSSLGTSVQYFGPGTRLTVL.

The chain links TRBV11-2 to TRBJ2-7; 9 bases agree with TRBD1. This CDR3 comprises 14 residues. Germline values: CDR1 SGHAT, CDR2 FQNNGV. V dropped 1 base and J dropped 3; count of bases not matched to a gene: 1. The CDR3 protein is CASSLGDRDYEQYF. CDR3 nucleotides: TGTGCCAGCAGCTTAGGGGACAGGGACTACGAGCAGTACTTC. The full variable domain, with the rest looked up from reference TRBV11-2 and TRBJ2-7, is EAGVAQSPRYKIIEKRQSVAFWCNPISGHATLYWYQQILGQGPKLLIQFQNNGVVDDSQLPKDRFSAERLKGVDSTLKIQPAKLEDSAVYLCASSLGDRDYEQYFGPGTRLTVT.

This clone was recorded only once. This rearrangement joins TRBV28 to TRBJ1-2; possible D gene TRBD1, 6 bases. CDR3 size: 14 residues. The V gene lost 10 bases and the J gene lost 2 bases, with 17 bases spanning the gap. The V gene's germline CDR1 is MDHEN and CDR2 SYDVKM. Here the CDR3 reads CAIPSGGRNYGYTF. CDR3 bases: TGTGCCATCCCATCCGGGGGCCGCAACTATGGCTACACCTTC.